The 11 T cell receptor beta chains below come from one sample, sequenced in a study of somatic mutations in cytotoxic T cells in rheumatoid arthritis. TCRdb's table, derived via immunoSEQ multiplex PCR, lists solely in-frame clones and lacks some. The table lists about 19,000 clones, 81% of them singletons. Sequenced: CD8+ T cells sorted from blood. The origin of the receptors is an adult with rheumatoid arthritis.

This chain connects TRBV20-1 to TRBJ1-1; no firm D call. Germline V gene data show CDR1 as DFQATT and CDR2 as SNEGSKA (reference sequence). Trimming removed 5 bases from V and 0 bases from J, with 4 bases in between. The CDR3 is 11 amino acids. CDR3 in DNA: TGCAGTGCTTTCATGAACACTGAAGCTTTCTTT. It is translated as CSAFMNTEAFF.

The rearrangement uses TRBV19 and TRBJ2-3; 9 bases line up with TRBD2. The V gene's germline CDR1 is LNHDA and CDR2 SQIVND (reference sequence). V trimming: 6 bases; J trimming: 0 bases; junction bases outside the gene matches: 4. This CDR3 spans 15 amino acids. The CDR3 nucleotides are TGTGCCAGTAGGGGGGGACTAGCAAGCACAGATACGCAGTATTTT. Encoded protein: CASRGGLASTDTQYF. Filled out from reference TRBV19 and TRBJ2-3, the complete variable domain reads DGGITQSPKYLFRKEGQNVTLSCEQNLNHDAMYWYRQDPGQGLRLIYYSQIVNDFQKGDIAEGYSVSREKKESFPLTVTSAQKNPTAFYLCASRGGLASTDTQYFGPGTRLTVL.

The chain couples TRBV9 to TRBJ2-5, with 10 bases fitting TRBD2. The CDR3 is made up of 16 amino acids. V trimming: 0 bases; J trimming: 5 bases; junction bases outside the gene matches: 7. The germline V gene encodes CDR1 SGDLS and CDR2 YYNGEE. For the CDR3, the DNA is TGTGCCAGCAGCGTAGAGAGCGGGAGGGCCAGGGAGACCCAGTACTTC. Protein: CASSVESGRARETQYF.

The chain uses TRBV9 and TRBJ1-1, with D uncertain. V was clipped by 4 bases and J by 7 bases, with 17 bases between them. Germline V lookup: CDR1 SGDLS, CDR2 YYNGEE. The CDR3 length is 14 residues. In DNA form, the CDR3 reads TGTGCCAGCAGCCCAAACACCCAAATGGTTGAAGCTTTCTTT. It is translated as CASSPNTQMVEAFF.

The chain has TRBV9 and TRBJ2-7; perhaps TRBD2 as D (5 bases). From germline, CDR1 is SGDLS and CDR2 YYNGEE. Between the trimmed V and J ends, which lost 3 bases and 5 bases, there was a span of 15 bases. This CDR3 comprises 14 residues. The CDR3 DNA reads TGTGCCAGCAGCGAAGAGCTAGCTACCGACGAGCAGTACTTC. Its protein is CASSEELATDEQYF. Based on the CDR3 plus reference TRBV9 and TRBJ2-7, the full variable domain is DSGVTQTPKHLITATGQRVTLRCSPRSGDLSVYWYQQSLDQGLQFLIQYYNGEERAKGNILERFSAQQFPDLHSELNLSSLELGDSALYFCASSEELATDEQYFGPGTRLTVT.

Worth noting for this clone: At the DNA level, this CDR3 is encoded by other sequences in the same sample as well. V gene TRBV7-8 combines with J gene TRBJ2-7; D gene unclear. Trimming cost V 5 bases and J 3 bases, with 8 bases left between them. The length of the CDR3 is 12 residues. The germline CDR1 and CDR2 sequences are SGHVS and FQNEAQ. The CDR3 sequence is CASSLTDYEQYF. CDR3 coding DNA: TGTGCCAGCAGCCTTACTGACTACGAGCAGTACTTC.

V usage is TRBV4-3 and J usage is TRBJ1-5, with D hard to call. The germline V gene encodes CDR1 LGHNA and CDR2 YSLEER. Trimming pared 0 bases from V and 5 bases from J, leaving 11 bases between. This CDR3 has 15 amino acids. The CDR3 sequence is CASSQDSADYQPQHF. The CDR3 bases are TGCGCCAGCAGCCAAGATAGCGCGGATTATCAGCCCCAGCATTTT.

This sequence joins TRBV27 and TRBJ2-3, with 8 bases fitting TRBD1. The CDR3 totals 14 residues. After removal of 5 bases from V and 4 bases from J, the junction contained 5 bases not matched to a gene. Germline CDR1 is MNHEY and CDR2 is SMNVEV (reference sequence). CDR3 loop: CASSLDRGPDTQYF. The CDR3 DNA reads TGTGCCAGCAGTCTCGACAGGGGCCCAGATACGCAGTATTTT.

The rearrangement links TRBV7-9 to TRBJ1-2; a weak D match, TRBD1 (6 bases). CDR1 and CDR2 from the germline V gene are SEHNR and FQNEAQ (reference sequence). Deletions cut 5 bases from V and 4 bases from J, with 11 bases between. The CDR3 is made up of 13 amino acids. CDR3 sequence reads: CASSRTDPYGYTF. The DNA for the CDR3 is TGTGCCAGCAGCCGGACAGACCCCTATGGCTACACCTTC.

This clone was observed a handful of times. The CDR3 sequence is CASRITGFGEQYF. DNA of the CDR3: TGTGCCAGCCGAATTACAGGGTTCGGCGAGCAGTACTTC. V usage is TRBV18 and J usage is TRBJ2-7; D perhaps matches TRBD1 (6 bases). V was cut by 8 bases and J by 6 bases, with 17 bases left in between. The CDR3 loop spans 13 amino acids. Germline V gene data show CDR1 as KGHSH and CDR2 as LQKENI. The whole variable domain, remainder taken from reference TRBV18 and TRBJ2-7, is NAGVMQNPRHLVRRRGQEARLRCSPMKGHSHVYWYRQLPEEGLKFMVYLQKENIIDESGMPKERFSAEFPKEGPSILRIQQVVRGDSAAYFCASRITGFGEQYFGPGTRLTVT.

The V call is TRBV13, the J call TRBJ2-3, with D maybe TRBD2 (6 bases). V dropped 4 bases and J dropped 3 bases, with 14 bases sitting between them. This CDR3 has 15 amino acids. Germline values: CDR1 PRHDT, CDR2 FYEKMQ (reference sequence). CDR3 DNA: TGTGCCAGCAGCTCCCGCGGGGAAACGACAGATACGCAGTATTTT. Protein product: CASSSRGETTDTQYF.